A single sample gave rise to the 32 T cell receptor beta chains below, sequenced in a study of monozygotic twins with inflammatory bowel disease. No DNA is given; TCRdb re-called the 5' RACE reads and lists each CDR3 protein once. This listing includes 400,000 to 500,000 distinct CDR3 sequences. Input material: blood. These TCRs come from a human donor with ulcerative colitis or Crohn's disease, or a healthy co-twin of an affected twin (not recorded which).

The chain combines TRBV28 with TRBJ2-3; the D call from TCRdb, TRBD2, cannot be confirmed without DNA. This CDR3 has 19 residues. The germline CDR1 and CDR2 sequences are MDHEN and SYDVKM. CDR3 in amino acids: CASDPGTSGTRVFADTQYF.

CDR3 amino acids: CASSSPGVKNTDTQYF. The genes are TRBV11-1 and TRBJ2-3; as DNA is missing, the TRBD1 call by TCRdb cannot be tested. Germline V gene data show CDR1 as SGHAT and CDR2 as FQDESV (reference sequence). The CDR3 length is 16 residues.

The chain employs TRBV9 and TRBJ2-2. The CDR3 is 14 residues long. The V gene's germline CDR1 is SGDLS and CDR2 YYNGEE. The CDR3 is CASTDRPIAGELFF.

This chain connects TRBV9 to TRBJ1-2; no DNA is available, so the TRBD1 call from TCRdb remains unchecked. The germline gives CDR1 SGDLS, CDR2 YYNGEE. The CDR3 consists of 14 residues. The CDR3: CASSLRGRDYGYTF. Complete variable domain (other parts from reference TRBV9 and TRBJ1-2): DSGVTQTPKHLITATGQRVTLRCSPRSGDLSVYWYQQSLDQGLQFLIQYYNGEERAKGNILERFSAQQFPDLHSELNLSSLELGDSALYFCASSLRGRDYGYTFGSGTRLTVV.

The gene calls are TRBV5-1 and TRBJ2-7; TCRdb names TRBD2, which stays unverified in the absence of DNA. The CDR3 totals 16 residues. Germline assignment: CDR1 SGHRS and CDR2 YFSETQ. CDR3 in amino acids: CASSLSWTSGLYEQYF.

V and J are TRBV5-1 and TRBJ2-3; TCRdb indicates TRBD2, and absent DNA this call remains unverified. The CDR3 runs 16 residues. Per germline, CDR1 SGHRS and CDR2 YFSETQ. CDR3 sequence: CASSYLAGGITDTQYF. Full variable domain (outside the CDR3, taken from reference TRBV5-1 and TRBJ2-3): KAGVTQTPRYLIKTRGQQVTLSCSPISGHRSVSWYQQTPGQGLQFLFEYFSETQRNKGNFPGRFSGRQFSNSRSEMNVSTLELGDSALYLCASSYLAGGITDTQYFGPGTRLTVL.

V and J are TRBV30 and TRBJ1-5. Germline CDR1 reads GTSNPN; CDR2 reads SVGIG (reference sequence). The CDR3 has 11 amino acids. CDR3 protein: CAWSSFGPQHF.

This chain connects TRBV11-2 to TRBJ2-7; TCRdb's D gene call, TRBD2, goes unchecked for lack of DNA. Germline V gene lookup returns CDR1 SGHAT and CDR2 FQNNGV. This CDR3 comprises 16 residues. CDR3 amino acids: CASSFPRLAELYEQYF. The whole variable domain, remainder taken from reference TRBV11-2 and TRBJ2-7, is EAGVAQSPRYKIIEKRQSVAFWCNPISGHATLYWYQQILGQGPKLLIQFQNNGVVDDSQLPKDRFSAERLKGVDSTLKIQPAKLEDSAVYLCASSFPRLAELYEQYFGPGTRLTVT.

The rearrangement uses TRBV6-2 or TRBV6-3 and TRBJ2-7; TCRdb lists TRBD2, though no DNA is available to test this call. The CDR3 extends over 15 amino acids. Looked up from germline, CDR1 is MNHEY and CDR2 is SVGEGT. CDR3 region: CASSYLGGGGHEQYF.

The chain recombines TRBV7-2 with TRBJ2-5; the TCRdb call, TRBD2, lacks DNA for checking. CDR1 and CDR2 (germline): SGHTA, FQGNSA. The CDR3 has 15 residues. The CDR3 spells CASIPLTSGRETQYF.

The chain carries TRBV20-1 and TRBJ2-1; with no DNA, the TCRdb D assignment of TRBD2 cannot be verified. This CDR3 has 15 residues. The germline V gene encodes CDR1 DFQATT and CDR2 SNEGSKA (reference sequence). The CDR3 sequence: CSVRRLAGDTNEQFF.

V usage is TRBV7-9 and J usage is TRBJ1-1; TCRdb outputs TRBD1, but without DNA this stays unchecked. Germline V lookup: CDR1 SEHNR, CDR2 FQNEAQ (reference sequence). The CDR3 totals 15 residues. CDR3 protein: CASSSSPGGTPEAFF. The full variable domain, rest sourced from reference TRBV7-9 and TRBJ1-1, is DTGVSQNPRHKITKRGQNVTFRCDPISEHNRLYWYRQTLGQGPEFLTYFQNEAQLEKSRLLSDRFSAERPKGSFSTLEIQRTEQGDSAMYLCASSSSPGGTPEAFFGQGTRLTVV.

V is TRBV6-2 or TRBV6-3 and J is TRBJ2-7; TCRdb names TRBD1, which stays unverified in the absence of DNA. The CDR3 is 16 residues long. Germline V gives CDR1 MNHEY, CDR2 SVGEGT. The chain's CDR3 is CASSNPNRDGSYEQYF.

The chain uses TRBV4-3 and TRBJ2-3; the TRBD1 assignment by TCRdb is unverifiable without DNA. Germline V gene sequence: CDR1 LGHNA, CDR2 YSLEER. The CDR3 extends over 15 amino acids. The CDR3 here is CASSQGGQGQDTQYF.

This sequence joins TRBV25-1 and TRBJ2-7; the D call of TRBD1 rests on TCRdb alone, since no DNA is present to check it. The CDR3 extends over 14 amino acids. Germline V gene sequence: CDR1 MGHDK, CDR2 SYGVNS. This CDR3 reads CASSEHRTGVEQYF.

The gene calls are TRBV12-3 or TRBV12-4 and TRBJ2-7; TCRdb reports TRBD1, a call that lacks DNA to check it against. The CDR3 is 13 amino acids. CDR3: CASTSGQSYEQYF.

V usage is TRBV5-5 and J usage is TRBJ2-3; as DNA is missing, the TRBD2 call by TCRdb cannot be tested. Germline loops: CDR1 SGHKS, CDR2 YYEKEE (reference sequence). The CDR3 has 16 amino acids. The CDR3 sequence: CASSLIRGTPTDTQYF.

This chain connects TRBV19 to TRBJ2-5. The CDR3 is 15 amino acids. Germline V gene sequence: CDR1 LNHDA, CDR2 SQIVND (reference sequence). CDR3 region: CASSIGTRYQETQYF.

The rearrangement links TRBV13 to TRBJ2-7; TCRdb lists TRBD1, though no DNA is available to test this call. Germline lookup yields CDR1 PRHDT and CDR2 FYEKMQ (reference sequence). This CDR3 has 14 residues. The CDR3 is CASSRTGFSYEQYF.

The chain employs TRBV19 and TRBJ2-1; TCRdb designates TRBD2, a call that cannot be tested without DNA. The CDR3 is 17 amino acids. Germline-derived CDR1 and CDR2 are LNHDA and SQIVND (reference sequence). The chain's CDR3 is CASSALTLAGYLGEQFF.

V and J are TRBV5-1 and TRBJ2-3; TCRdb reports TRBD2, a call that lacks DNA to check it against. CDR3 length equals 17 residues. The germline V gene encodes CDR1 SGHRS and CDR2 YFSETQ. The CDR3 reads CASSFPGLAGGKDTQYF.

The chain joins TRBV27 to TRBJ2-1; lacking DNA, the TRBD1 call made by TCRdb goes unchecked. The V gene's germline CDR1 is MNHEY and CDR2 SMNVEV (reference sequence). CDR3 length: 15 residues. CDR3 sequence reads: CASSSRLGAYNEQFF.

The chain uses TRBV5-1 and TRBJ1-6. Germline V gene sequence: CDR1 SGHRS, CDR2 YFSETQ. CDR3 length: 13 residues. The CDR3 loop is CASSLVVDSPLHF.

The chain is built from TRBV29-1 and TRBJ1-5; checking the TCRdb D call of TRBD1 is not possible without DNA. There are 13 residues in the CDR3. Germline V CDR1 and CDR2: SQVTM, ANQGSEA. CDR3 amino acids: CSVEENGGQPQHF. Full variable domain (remainder filled in from reference TRBV29-1 and TRBJ1-5): SAVISQKPSRDICQRGTSLTIQCQVDSQVTMMFWYRQQPGQSLTLIATANQGSEATYESGFVIDKFPISRPNLTFSTLTVSNMSPEDSSIYLCSVEENGGQPQHFGDGTRLSIL.

The rearrangement links TRBV28 to TRBJ1-3. Germline CDR1 and CDR2: MDHEN and SYDVKM. This CDR3 has 13 residues. The CDR3 sequence: CASSKPWVNTIYF.

This CDR3 is CASSYIRGLYNEQFF. The chain couples TRBV6-2 or TRBV6-3 to TRBJ2-1; no DNA is available, so the TRBD1 call from TCRdb remains unchecked. From germline, CDR1 is MNHEY and CDR2 SVGEGT. The CDR3 spans 15 residues.

This CDR3 is CSAVTGGSTLSYEQYF. This chain uses TRBV20-1 with TRBJ2-7; TCRdb designates TRBD1, a call that cannot be tested without DNA. Germline CDR1 reads DFQATT; CDR2 reads SNEGSKA (reference sequence). This CDR3 contains 16 residues.

The rearrangement joins TRBV20-1 to TRBJ1-3. Looked up from germline, CDR1 is DFQATT and CDR2 is SNEGSKA (reference sequence). The CDR3 is 14 amino acids. The CDR3 here is CSALGRRAGNTIYF.

The rearrangement joins TRBV13 to TRBJ2-2. Germline V gives CDR1 PRHDT, CDR2 FYEKMQ (reference sequence). The CDR3 is made up of 14 amino acids. The chain's CDR3 is CASSFGQNPGELFF.

J is TRBJ1-2 and V is TRBV27; TCRdb's D call, TRBD1, is unchecked because there is no DNA. This CDR3 is 13 amino acids long. Germline values: CDR1 MNHEY, CDR2 SMNVEV (reference sequence). CDR3 in amino acids: CASSSGGISGYTF.

The chain uses TRBV21-1 and TRBJ2-1; the TCRdb D gene call, TRBD1, has no DNA to confirm it. TRBV21-1 is labeled a pseudogene. The CDR3 is made up of 12 amino acids. CDR3 loop: CASSKGGPEQFF.

The chain joins TRBV20-1 to TRBJ1-2; TCRdb names TRBD1, which stays unverified in the absence of DNA. Germline CDR1 DFQATT, CDR2 SNEGSKA (reference sequence). The CDR3 is 17 amino acids. CDR3 amino acids: CSARSRSAGASNYGYTF.